This is a list of T cell receptor beta chains from one sample in a study of T cell responses to AZD1222 COVID-19 vaccine. Generated by immunoSEQ multiplex PCR, the TCRdb table keeps only in-frame clones and is missing some. The data show 100,000 or so clones, about 93% seen once. This material consisted of peripheral blood, taken 28 days after the second AZD1222 dose. The source is an adult who received the AZD1222 COVID-19 vaccine. CDR3s include the opening cysteine and the closing phenylalanine or tryptophan. The D gene is left open where the match is weak. The size field is filled for only some rows; it gives once, few, many or a size class.

V gene	J gene	D gene	clone size	CDR3 protein	CDR3 DNA
TRBV15	TRBJ1-1	-	-	CATGRKDLNTEAFF	TGTGCCACAGGAAGAAAGGACTTGAACACTGAAGCTTTCTTT
TRBV7-8	TRBJ2-1	-	-	CASSFPGTGLNEQFF	TGTGCCAGCAGCTTTCCGGGGACCGGGTTGAATGAGCAGTTCTTC
TRBV2	TRBJ1-2	-	-	CASSERVIYGYTF	TGTGCCAGCAGTGAAAGGGTGATCTATGGCTACACCTTC
TRBV5-1	TRBJ1-1	-	-	CASSTGQNTEAFF	TGCGCCAGCAGCACGGGACAGAACACTGAAGCTTTCTTT
TRBV7-3	TRBJ2-7	-	-	CASSLTKGYEQYF	TGTGCCAGCAGCTTAACGAAGGGCTACGAGCAGTACTTC
TRBV12-5	TRBJ1-1	-	-	CASGRTELEAFF	TGTGCTAGTGGCCGGACAGAGCTCGAAGCTTTCTTT
TRBV6-5	TRBJ2-5	TRBD2	-	CASSYNRGGGRETQYF	TGTGCCAGCAGTTACAACCGGGGCGGGGGACGAGAGACCCAGTACTTC
TRBV2	TRBJ1-2	-	-	CASSERRHYGYTF	TGTGCCAGCAGTGAAAGACGCCACTATGGCTACACCTTC
TRBV6-5	TRBJ2-7	TRBD1	once	CASSSTGTAAYEQYF	TGTGCCAGCAGTTCAACCGGGACAGCTGCCTACGAGCAGTACTTC
TRBV6-5	TRBJ1-1	-	-	CASMVGAVVNTEAFF	TGTGCCAGCATGGTAGGAGCGGTGGTGAACACTGAAGCTTTCTTT
TRBV28	TRBJ2-7	TRBD1	-	CASSITGVQDEQYF	TGTGCCAGCAGCATTACAGGGGTTCAGGACGAGCAGTACTTC
TRBV30	TRBJ1-2	-	-	CAWKIRRQGDNYGYTF	TGTGCCTGGAAGATTAGACGGCAGGGAGATAACTATGGCTACACCTTC
TRBV7-2	TRBJ1-3	-	-	CASSQQGNEGNTIYF	TGTGCCAGCAGCCAACAGGGAAATGAAGGAAACACCATATATTTT
TRBV18	TRBJ2-2	TRBD2	-	CASSATSGGNTGELFF	TGTGCCAGCTCAGCGACTAGCGGGGGGAACACCGGGGAGCTGTTTTTT
TRBV2	TRBJ2-5	-	-	CASSVQGGQETQYF	TGTGCCAGCTCCGTACAGGGGGGGCAAGAGACCCAGTACTTC
TRBV19	TRBJ2-1	-	-	CASSIIGGSDEQFF	TGTGCCAGTAGTATAATTGGAGGATCGGATGAGCAGTTCTTC
TRBV3-1/TRBV3-2	TRBJ1-1	-	once	CASSLGGGVEAFF	TGTGCCAGCAGCCTAGGAGGGGGGGTTGAAGCTTTCTTT
TRBV2	TRBJ2-5	-	-	CASLGRGAETQYF	TGTGCCAGCCTCGGTAGGGGGGCGGAGACCCAGTACTTC
TRBV9	TRBJ1-2	TRBD1	-	CASSAGQGARYNGYTF	TGTGCCAGCAGCGCGGGGCAGGGGGCGCGGTACAATGGCTACACCTTC
TRBV7-6	TRBJ1-4	-	-	CASSLAGATNEKLFF	TGTGCCAGCAGCTTAGCGGGAGCAACTAATGAAAAACTGTTTTTT
TRBV19	TRBJ2-2	-	-	CASSALVPNTGELFF	TGTGCCAGTAGCGCCCTAGTGCCGAACACCGGGGAGCTGTTTTTT
TRBV7-9	TRBJ1-1	-	-	CASSLEYQGRTEAFF	TGTGCCAGCAGCTTAGAGTATCAGGGCCGCACTGAAGCTTTCTTT
TRBV9	TRBJ2-7	TRBD2	-	CASSASGGSPYEQYF	TGTGCCAGCAGCGCCAGCGGGGGTTCCCCCTACGAGCAGTACTTC
TRBV19	TRBJ1-2	-	-	CASKETGSAVGYTF	TGTGCCAGTAAGGAGACAGGCTCGGCGGTCGGCTACACCTTC
TRBV7-6	TRBJ2-1	-	-	CASSSAGRGLYNEQFF	TGTGCCAGCAGCTCCGCCGGACGGGGTTTATACAATGAGCAGTTCTTC
TRBV27	TRBJ1-2	TRBD1	-	CASSLTGAGYGYTF	TGTGCCAGCAGTTTGACAGGGGCGGGCTATGGCTACACCTTC
TRBV27	TRBJ2-4	-	-	CASSFSAQGIQYF	TGTGCCAGCAGTTTCTCCGCCCAGGGAATTCAGTACTTC
TRBV5-8	TRBJ1-5	-	-	CASRWTDNQPQHF	TGTGCCAGCAGGTGGACGGATAATCAGCCCCAGCATTTT
TRBV5-4	TRBJ2-1	TRBD1	-	CASSPPGQGSYNEQFF	TGTGCCAGCAGCCCCCCGGGACAGGGATCCTACAATGAGCAGTTCTTC
TRBV19	TRBJ1-5	TRBD1	-	CASSYRDRGIQPQHF	TGTGCCAGTAGCTACCGGGACAGGGGAATTCAGCCCCAGCATTTT
TRBV6-6	TRBJ2-3	TRBD1	-	CASSLGQGIPDTQYF	TGTGCCAGCAGTTTAGGACAGGGGATCCCAGATACGCAGTATTTT
TRBV11-3	TRBJ1-3	-	-	CASSSPKQGISGNTIYF	TGTGCCAGCAGCTCCCCAAAACAGGGCATCTCTGGAAACACCATATATTTT
TRBV30	TRBJ1-5	-	once	CAWSGTDNQPQHF	TGTGCCTGGAGTGGGACTGACAATCAGCCCCAGCATTTT
TRBV3-1/TRBV3-2	TRBJ2-2	TRBD1	once	CASSQWTGGNTGELFF	TGTGCCAGCAGCCAATGGACAGGGGGAAACACCGGGGAGCTGTTTTTT
TRBV7-2	TRBJ2-2	TRBD2	-	CASSLMGGNLNTGELFF	TGTGCCAGCAGCTTAATGGGAGGGAACCTTAACACCGGGGAGCTGTTTTTT
TRBV7-3	TRBJ2-2	TRBD2	-	CASSLERGRELFF	TGTGCCAGCAGCCTAGAGCGGGGCCGGGAGCTGTTTTTT